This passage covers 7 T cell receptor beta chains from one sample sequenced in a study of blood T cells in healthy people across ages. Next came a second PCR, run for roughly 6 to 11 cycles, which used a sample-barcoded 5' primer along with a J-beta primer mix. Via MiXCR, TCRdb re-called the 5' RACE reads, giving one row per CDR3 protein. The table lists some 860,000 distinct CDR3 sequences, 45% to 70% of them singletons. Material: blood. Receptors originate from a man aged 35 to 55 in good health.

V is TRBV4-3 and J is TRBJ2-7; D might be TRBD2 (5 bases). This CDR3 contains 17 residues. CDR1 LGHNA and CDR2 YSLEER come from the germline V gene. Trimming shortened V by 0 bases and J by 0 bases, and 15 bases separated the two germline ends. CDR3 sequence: CASSQDVGVPTSYEQYF. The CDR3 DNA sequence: TGCGCCAGCAGCCAAGACGTCGGGGTCCCCACCTCCTACGAGCAGTACTTC.

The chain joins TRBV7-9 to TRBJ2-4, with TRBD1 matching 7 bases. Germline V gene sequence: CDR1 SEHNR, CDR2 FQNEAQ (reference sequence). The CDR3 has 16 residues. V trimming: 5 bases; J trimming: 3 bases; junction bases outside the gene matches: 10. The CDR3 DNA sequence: TGTGCCAGCAGCCTGCCGGGACAGAGGAACAAAAACATTCAGTACTTC. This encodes CASSLPGQRNKNIQYF.

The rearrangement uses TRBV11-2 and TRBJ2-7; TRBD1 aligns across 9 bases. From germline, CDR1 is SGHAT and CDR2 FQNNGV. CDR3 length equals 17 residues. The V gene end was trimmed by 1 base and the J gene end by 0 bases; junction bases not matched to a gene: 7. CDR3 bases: TGTGCCAGCAGCTTAGTGTACCGGGACAGGGTCTCCTACGAGCAGTACTTC. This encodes CASSLVYRDRVSYEQYF.

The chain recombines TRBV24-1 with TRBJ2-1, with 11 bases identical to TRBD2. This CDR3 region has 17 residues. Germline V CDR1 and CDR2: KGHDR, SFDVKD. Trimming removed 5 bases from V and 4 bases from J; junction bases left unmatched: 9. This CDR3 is CATSGPLAGGVYNEQFF. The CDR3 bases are TGTGCCACCAGTGGTCCTTTAGCGGGAGGGGTTTACAATGAGCAGTTCTTC.

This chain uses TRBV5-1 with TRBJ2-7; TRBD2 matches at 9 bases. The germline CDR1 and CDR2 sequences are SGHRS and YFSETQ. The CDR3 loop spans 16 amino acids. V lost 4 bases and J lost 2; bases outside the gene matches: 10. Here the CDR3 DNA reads TGCGCCAGCAGCCGAATGACTAGCGGATCCGCCTACGAGCAGTACTTC. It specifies CASSRMTSGSAYEQYF. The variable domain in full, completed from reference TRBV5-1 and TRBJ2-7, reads KAGVTQTPRYLIKTRGQQVTLSCSPISGHRSVSWYQQTPGQGLQFLFEYFSETQRNKGNFPGRFSGRQFSNSRSEMNVSTLELGDSALYLCASSRMTSGSAYEQYFGPGTRLTVT.

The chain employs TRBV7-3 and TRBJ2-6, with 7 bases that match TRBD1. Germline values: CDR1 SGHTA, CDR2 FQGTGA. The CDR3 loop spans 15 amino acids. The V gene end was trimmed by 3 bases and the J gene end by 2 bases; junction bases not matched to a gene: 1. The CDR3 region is CASSFGTAGANVLTF. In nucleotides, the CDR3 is TGTGCCAGCAGCTTTGGGACAGCTGGGGCCAACGTCCTGACTTTC. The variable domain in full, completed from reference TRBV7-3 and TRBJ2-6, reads GAGVSQTPSNKVTEKGKYVELRCDPISGHTALYWYRQSLGQGPEFLIYFQGTGAADDSGLPNDRFFAVRPEGSVSTLKIQRTERGDSAVYLCASSFGTAGANVLTFGAGSRLTVL.

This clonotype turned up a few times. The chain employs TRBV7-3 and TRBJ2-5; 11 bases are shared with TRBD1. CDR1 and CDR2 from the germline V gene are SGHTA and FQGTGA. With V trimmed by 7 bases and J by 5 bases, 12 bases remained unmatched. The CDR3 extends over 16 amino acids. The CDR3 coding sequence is TGTGCCAGCAACGCACCCGGGACAGGGGGTTCGGAGACCCAGTACTTC. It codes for CASNAPGTGGSETQYF.